This is a list of T cell receptor beta chains from one sample in a study of T cell responses to AZD1222 COVID-19 vaccine. Sequenced by immunoSEQ multiplex PCR; TCRdb stores in-frame clones only, minus some. The repertoire consists of about 70,000 clones, with 88% occurring once and the leading ten covering roughly 4.9%. The specimen comprised peripheral blood, sampled 28 days after the second dose of the MenACWY control vaccine. The origin of the receptors is an adult who received the MenACWY meningococcal vaccine as a control. Each CDR3 is given with its conserved first and last residue. A D gene is named only where the DNA matches it firmly. For some rows the clone size is stated as once, few or many, or as a class when expanded; others skip it.

D gene	J gene	clone size	V gene	CDR3 protein	CDR3 DNA
NA	TRBJ2-7	NA	TRBV5-1	CASRSGVRSEAYEQYF	TGCGCCAGCAGGTCAGGTGTGCGGTCAGAGGCATACGAGCAGTACTTC
NA	TRBJ2-7	NA	TRBV21-1	CASSKGKSTLAGCLYEQYF	TGTGCCAGCAGCAAGGGGAAGAGCACCCTAGCGGGATGTTTATACGAGCAGTACTTC
NA	TRBJ2-2	NA	TRBV6-2/TRBV6-3	CASSYGHTGELFF	TGTGCCAGCAGTTACGGTCACACCGGGGAGCTGTTTTTT
NA	TRBJ2-1	NA	TRBV7-9	CASSSWGLANEQFF	TGTGCCAGCAGCTCGTGGGGTTTGGCAAATGAGCAGTTCTTC
TRBD1	TRBJ2-4	NA	TRBV29-1	CSVEDPPGGKNIQYF	TGCAGCGTTGAAGATCCCCCAGGGGGCAAAAACATTCAGTACTTC
NA	TRBJ2-1	NA	TRBV10-3	CAIKKGQQYNEQFF	TGTGCCATCAAAAAAGGGCAGCAATACAATGAGCAGTTCTTC
NA	TRBJ2-5	NA	TRBV6-5	CASSLGSLDYQETQYF	TGTGCCAGCAGTTTGGGCTCGCTAGACTATCAAGAGACCCAGTACTTC
NA	TRBJ1-1	NA	TRBV29-1	CSVGDGDTEAFF	TGCAGCGTGGGGGATGGAGACACTGAAGCTTTCTTT
NA	TRBJ2-5	NA	TRBV29-1	CSVAKSGYQETQYF	TGCAGCGTTGCGAAATCAGGATACCAAGAGACCCAGTACTTC
TRBD1	TRBJ1-6	NA	TRBV30	CAWSPGPGQGNSPLHF	TGTGCCTGGTCCCCAGGACCGGGACAGGGGAATTCACCCCTCCACTTT
NA	TRBJ2-1	NA	TRBV3-1/TRBV3-2	CASSDLGAGNEQFF	TGTGCCAGCAGCGATTTGGGGGCAGGCAATGAGCAGTTCTTC
NA	TRBJ1-5	NA	TRBV4-2	CASSPGGGLDQPQHF	TGTGCCAGCAGCCCCGGGGGGGGGCTTGATCAGCCCCAGCATTTT
NA	TRBJ2-7	NA	TRBV28	CASNPLMRARELFYEQYF	TGTGCCAGCAACCCCCTGATGAGGGCCCGCGAACTTTTCTACGAGCAGTACTTC
NA	TRBJ1-3	NA	TRBV3-1/TRBV3-2	CASSQAFSGNTIYF	TGTGCCAGCAGCCAAGCGTTTTCTGGAAACACCATATATTTT
NA	TRBJ1-1	NA	TRBV28	CASSLSGLQSTEAFF	TGTGCCAGCAGTTTGTCGGGGCTGCAGAGCACTGAAGCTTTCTTT
TRBD1	TRBJ1-1	once	TRBV7-2	CASSLNQGAVTEAFF	TGTGCCAGCAGCTTGAACCAGGGGGCGGTCACTGAAGCTTTCTTT
TRBD1	TRBJ2-1	NA	TRBV6-2/TRBV6-3	CASSAQGQGFYNEQFF	TGTGCCAGCAGTGCTCAGGGACAGGGGTTTTACAATGAGCAGTTCTTC
TRBD1	TRBJ1-2	few	TRBV2	CASSVGQTYGYTF	TGTGCCAGCAGTGTGGGACAGACCTATGGCTACACCTTC
NA	TRBJ1-2	once	TRBV2	CASSGGGSRILYGYTF	TGTGCCAGCAGTGGCGGGGGGAGCAGGATCCTCTATGGCTACACCTTC
NA	TRBJ2-3	NA	TRBV5-4	CASSSQLGSTDTQYF	TGTGCCAGCAGCTCCCAGCTGGGGAGCACAGATACGCAGTATTTT
NA	TRBJ1-2	NA	TRBV28	CATSIGSNYGYTF	TGTGCCACCAGTATAGGCAGCAACTATGGCTACACCTTC
NA	TRBJ2-4	once	TRBV24-1	CATSDFQGSKNIQYF	TGTGCCACCAGTGATTTTCAGGGGTCCAAAAACATTCAGTACTTC
TRBD1	TRBJ2-1	NA	TRBV19	CASSPPGDRAYNEQFF	TGTGCCAGTAGTCCCCCGGGGGACAGGGCCTACAATGAGCAGTTCTTC
TRBD2	TRBJ2-1	NA	TRBV6-2/TRBV6-3	CASSLTLPGTSGNNEQFF	TGTGCCAGCAGCCTTACTCTACCCGGGACTAGCGGGAACAATGAGCAGTTCTTC
NA	TRBJ1-1	NA	TRBV28	CASSFWTANTEAFF	TGTGCCAGCAGTTTCTGGACAGCTAACACTGAAGCTTTCTTT
NA	TRBJ2-7	NA	TRBV29-1	CSVLVAVPGREQYF	TGCAGCGTCCTAGTTGCGGTACCGGGTCGCGAGCAGTACTTC
NA	TRBJ2-1	NA	TRBV10-3	CAISERQGGGNEQFF	TGTGCCATCAGTGAGAGGCAGGGAGGCGGTAACGAGCAGTTCTTC
NA	TRBJ1-1	few	TRBV4-3	CASSPRITWGTEAFF	TGCGCCAGCAGCCCGAGGATTACCTGGGGTACTGAAGCTTTCTTT
TRBD1	TRBJ1-1	NA	TRBV18	CASSLNLQGGNTEAFF	TGTGCCAGCTCATTAAATCTACAGGGGGGGAACACTGAAGCTTTCTTT
NA	TRBJ1-6	once	TRBV11-3	CASSLSRGSPLHF	TGTGCCAGCAGCCTGAGTAGGGGTTCACCCCTCCACTTT
NA	TRBJ1-6	NA	TRBV30	CAWSAQGLMRSSYNSPLHF	TGTGCCTGGAGTGCACAGGGACTAATGCGTAGCTCCTATAATTCACCCCTCCACTTT
NA	TRBJ2-7	few	TRBV7-2	CASSSSMGGYEQYF	TGTGCCAGCAGCTCCTCTATGGGCGGCTACGAGCAGTACTTC
TRBD1	TRBJ1-1	few	TRBV19	CASSRKTGEAFF	TGTGCCAGTAGTAGGAAGACAGGGGAAGCTTTCTTT
NA	TRBJ2-7	NA	TRBV13	CASSSGRPYEQYF	TGTGCCAGCAGCTCGGGAAGGCCCTACGAGCAGTACTTC
TRBD2	TRBJ2-7	NA	TRBV2	CASSLREGHYEQYF	TGTGCCAGCAGCCTGCGGGAGGGCCACTACGAGCAGTACTTC
TRBD1	TRBJ2-1	few	TRBV13	CASSFGTGGLNEQFF	TGTGCCAGCAGCTTCGGGACAGGGGGGTTGAATGAGCAGTTCTTC
NA	TRBJ2-5	NA	TRBV4-3	CASSQNGGSKETQYF	TGCGCCAGCAGCCAAAACGGTGGCAGTAAAGAGACCCAGTACTTC
NA	TRBJ1-5	NA	TRBV24-1	CATSDGQHNQPQHF	TGTGCCACCAGTGATGGGCAGCACAATCAGCCCCAGCATTTT
NA	TRBJ1-4	NA	TRBV5-4	CASSFGVSTNEKLFF	TGTGCCAGCAGCTTTGGGGTGTCGACTAATGAAAAACTGTTTTTT
NA	TRBJ1-2	NA	TRBV9	CASSALTNYGYTF	TGTGCCAGCAGCGCTCTTACTAACTATGGCTACACCTTC
NA	TRBJ1-2	once	TRBV28	CASGHSMGADYGYTF	TGTGCCAGCGGACATTCAATGGGGGCGGACTATGGCTACACCTTC
TRBD2	TRBJ2-3	NA	TRBV2	CASSRTSGADTQYF	TGTGCCAGCAGCCGGACTAGCGGGGCAGATACGCAGTATTTT
NA	TRBJ1-1	NA	TRBV9	CASSVGQIPQGAFF	TGTGCCAGCAGCGTAGGGCAGATCCCTCAAGGAGCTTTCTTT
NA	TRBJ1-2	NA	TRBV12-3/TRBV12-4	CASSREQGDGYTF	TGTGCCAGCAGCCGCGAACAGGGAGATGGCTACACCTTC
NA	TRBJ1-5	NA	TRBV3-1/TRBV3-2	CASSPERGQPQHF	TGTGCCAGCAGCCCAGAGCGGGGTCAGCCCCAGCATTTT
NA	TRBJ1-1	NA	TRBV28	CASSLGRSGNTEAFF	TGTGCCAGCAGTCTAGGCCGGAGTGGGAACACTGAAGCTTTCTTT